This T cell receptor (beta chain) comes out of a study of blood T cells in healthy people across ages (dated by TCRdb to 2013 to 2016). Describing the broader study: Template switching captured roughly one uniquely barcoded TCR beta cDNA molecule per two T cells in model experiments. To track age-related changes in TCR beta repertoire diversity, the study relied on deep sequencing normalized with unique cDNA molecular identifiers. Four age groups were formed from the donors: young (average about 17 years), middle-aged (approximately 41), aged (about 62) and long-lived (approximately 78). To avoid experimental bias, donors of different ages were spread randomly across the sequencing lanes. Two additional independent replicas of 1 million unique cDNA reads from the same blood draw were analyzed for two donors (one aged 18 to 30 and one aged 80 or older).

Library method: 5' RACE. Instrument used: Illumina HiSeq 2500. The second PCR ran for about 6 to 11 cycles and used a J-beta primer mix along with a sample-barcoded 5' primer. A unique molecular identifier was introduced onto each TCR beta cDNA molecule by a template-switch 5' adaptor carrying 12 random nucleotides. Each sample yielded at least 3 million CDR3-containing paired-end reads. First-strand cDNA was synthesized from all RNA with the Mint cDNA synthesis kit, primed by a TRBC-specific oligonucleotide. Following uracil-DNA glycosylase treatment, all cDNA underwent a first 18-cycle PCR with the universal primers M1SS and BC2_uni_R. The authors processed their data as follows. For normalization, 1 million high-quality reads, each with a distinct molecular identifier, were randomly selected from each sample. Reads sharing molecular identifiers were discarded rather than binned into consensus sequences. MiTCR, with a Q25 quality threshold and the strictest error-elimination algorithm, was used for CDR3 identification, clonotype clustering and error correction. A nonparametric unseen species model using Euler transformation provided a lower-bound estimate of total TCR beta diversity. In TCRdb, the public reads were trimmed at Q25 with fastp and aligned with MiXCR, with productive beta chains retained. Each entry merges the rows of one CDR3 protein and shows their most common DNA and genes. Here the V and J calls rest on TCRdb's processing, not on the authors' analysis. Present in this sample are about 620,000 distinct CDR3 sequences, roughly 21% of which were seen just once. About 3.6% of the sample lies in the top ten.

The paper's findings and limits, for the study overall: Compared with the aged group, more naive CD4+ T cells, fewer expanded clones and increased TCR diversity were shown by the long-lived group, suggesting age selection. Conclusive comparison of naive and antigen-experienced compartments was prevented by the profiling of bulk unsorted PBMCs. Estimates of total diversity from one million sequenced T cells were regarded as lower bounds and underestimates. As age increased, observed TCR beta diversity per million T cells dropped in a roughly linear way, and a significant reduction was already evident by age about 40. Because donor CMV infection status was unknown, age-related changes in expanded clonotypes were potentially confounded. The percentage of naive T cells measured by flow cytometry correlated strongly with observed TCR beta diversity.

Comment on this clonotype: Its antigen specificity is not known. The record has no base qualities; no much larger clone is one base away.

Spanning cysteine to phenylalanine, the CDR3 consists of 16 amino acids. Only the CDR3 region is kept as DNA, spanning 48 bases read in frame from base 1. V is cut by 1 base and J by 2 bases, and the space between the germline ends is 9 bases. Sequences SGHAT (CDR1) and FQDESV (CDR2) are obtained from the germline V gene (reference sequence). Systemically healthy Caucasian individuals from Russia, about 38 in total and aged about 6 to 90 years, were included as donors. Each donor gave around 9.9 milliliters of peripheral blood, collected into EDTA-treated Vacutainer tubes. Ficoll-Paque density-gradient centrifugation was used to isolate PBMCs, with at least 7 million obtained per sample. Total RNA, at least 6 micrograms per sample, was extracted from PBMCs with Trizol reagent. For every donor, an aliquot of PBMCs went through flow cytometry to measure the percentages of naive CD45RAhigh/CD27high T cells.

The rearrangement joined TRBV11-1 to TRBJ2-6; the D gene assignment is ambiguous. Sequencing used blood. This TCR came from a man aged 65 to 79 in good health. This receptor carries the CDR3 CASSLVGSTGANVLTF. The nucleotides read TGTGCCAGCAGCTTAGTCGGCAGTACTGGGGCCAACGTCCTGACTTTC.